Included here is one T cell receptor (beta chain) sequence, with context. Profiled with immunoSEQ multiplex PCR; TCRdb holds only in-frame clones, not every one. The sample has 72,000 or so clones, about 84% seen once. The V segment lost 6 bases and the J segment 0 bases; nucleotides outside the gene matches: 6. CDR1 is SNHLY, CDR2 FYNNEI, per germline. The CDR3 loop spans 16 amino acids. The data are from a study of OX40 agonist ivuxolimab in advanced cancers. Across the whole study: Patients received ivuxolimab, an agonistic anti-OX40 (CD134) antibody.

This chain links TRBV2 with TRBJ2-2; 8 bases map to TRBD1. The sequence was obtained from an adult with an advanced solid tumor such as melanoma, head and neck, liver or kidney cancer. The source was CD4+ or CD8+ T cells sorted from blood, collected in a trial of the OX40 agonist ivuxolimab. The CDR3 DNA reads as TGTGCCAGCAGCAGACAGGGGCCCGCGAACACCGGGGAGCTGTTTTTT. This codes for CASSRQGPANTGELFF.